The 19 T cell receptor beta chains below come from one sample, sequenced in a study of blood T cell repertoires in COVID-19. Assay used: immunoSEQ multiplex PCR; TCRdb lists only in-frame clones, some missing. The table includes around 99,000 clones, over 65% detected once. Sample: peripheral blood. The receptors derive from a woman between 55 and 75 years old with acute or convalescent COVID-19.

The V call is TRBV7-2, the J call TRBJ1-2; no firm D call. Trimming cost V 3 bases and J 4 bases, with 9 bases left between them. Germline V gives CDR1 SGHTA, CDR2 FQGNSA. CDR3 length: 13 residues. In DNA, the CDR3 is TGTGCCAGCAGCTTGGAGGCATTCTATGGCTACACCTTC. It codes for CASSLEAFYGYTF.

The chain employs TRBV3-1 (or the pseudogene TRBV3-2) and TRBJ1-2; 9 positions match TRBD1. CDR3 length: 14 amino acids. With V trimmed by 0 bases and J by 4 bases, 0 bases remained unmatched. The germline V gene has CDR1 LGHDT and CDR2 YNNKEL (reference sequence). The CDR3 loop reads CASSQEGQGYGYTF. CDR3 nucleotide sequence: TGTGCCAGCAGCCAAGAGGGACAGGGCTATGGCTACACCTTC.

The V gene is TRBV19, the J gene TRBJ2-4, with 7 bases that match TRBD2. CDR3 length equals 19 residues. J was trimmed by 0 bases and V by 1 base; bases with no gene match: 12. CDR1 and CDR2 from the germline V gene are LNHDA and SQIVND (reference sequence). The CDR3 here is CASSIVSGAADLAKNIQYF. CDR3 bases: TGTGCCAGTAGTATAGTAAGCGGGGCAGCTGATCTAGCCAAAAACATTCAGTACTTC.

The chain has TRBV3-1 (or the pseudogene TRBV3-2) and TRBJ1-1; the match to TRBD1 covers 7 bases. V trimming: 1 base; J trimming: 4 bases; junction bases outside the gene matches: 6. The germline gives CDR1 LGHDT, CDR2 YNNKEL (reference sequence). The CDR3 has 15 amino acids. CDR3 loop: CASSQGQGFATEAFF. The CDR3 coding sequence is TGTGCCAGCAGCCAAGGACAGGGATTTGCCACTGAAGCTTTCTTT.

The chain uses TRBV24-1 and TRBJ1-2, with 9 bases lining up with TRBD1. The germline CDR1 and CDR2 sequences are KGHDR and SFDVKD. The CDR3 runs 18 residues. V gave up 4 bases and J gave up 3 bases; unmatched junction bases: 14. CDR3 in amino acids: CATSDTGVGQGPHYGYTF. DNA for the CDR3: TGTGCCACCAGTGACACAGGAGTAGGACAGGGGCCCCACTATGGCTACACCTTC.

The chain is built from TRBV28 and TRBJ2-2; D is unclear. CDR3 length: 16 residues. V gave up 3 bases and J gave up 0 bases, with 11 bases separating them. The germline V gene has CDR1 MDHEN and CDR2 SYDVKM. The CDR3: CASSLRQKSNTGELFF. CDR3 DNA sequence: TGTGCCAGCAGTTTGCGGCAGAAGTCGAACACCGGGGAGCTGTTTTTT. Using reference TRBV28 and TRBJ2-2 for the parts outside the CDR3, the full variable domain is DVKVTQSSRYLVKRTGEKVFLECVQDMDHENMFWYRQDPGLGLRLIYFSYDVKMKEKGDIPEGYSVSREKKERFSLILESASTNQTSMYLCASSLRQKSNTGELFFGEGSRLTVL.

The chain employs TRBV5-4 and TRBJ2-5; maybe TRBD2 (5 bases). Deletions cut 4 bases from V and 3 bases from J, with 10 bases between. The CDR3 length is 13 residues. Looked up from germline, CDR1 is SGHNT and CDR2 is YYREEE (reference sequence). The CDR3 loop is CASSPGIKETQYF. The CDR3 bases are TGTGCCAGCAGCCCGGGGATAAAAGAGACCCAGTACTTC.

This clone came up once. This chain uses TRBV20-1 with TRBJ1-1; D gene unclear. Trimming removed 1 base from V and 8 bases from J, with 8 bases in between. CDR3 length equals 11 residues. Per germline, CDR1 DFQATT and CDR2 SNEGSKA (reference sequence). The chain's CDR3 is CSARGPQEAFF. The CDR3 bases are TGCAGTGCTAGAGGGCCCCAAGAAGCTTTCTTT.

V and J are TRBV6-5 and TRBJ1-2, with 8 bases that match TRBD1. Germline CDR1 and CDR2: MNHEY and SVGAGI. The CDR3 is made up of 14 amino acids. V shed 9 bases, J shed 4 bases, and the junction held 10 bases outside the gene matches. In DNA, the CDR3 is TGTGCCAGTTTTTCAGGGGGCGCCGGCTATGGCTACACCTTC. Its translation is CASFSGGAGYGYTF.

The V gene is TRBV2, the J gene TRBJ2-3; D perhaps matches TRBD2 (6 bases). The V end lost 2 bases, the J end lost 5 bases, and 17 bases lay between the germline ends. Per germline, CDR1 SNHLY and CDR2 FYNNEI. CDR3 length: 16 residues. CDR3 DNA: TGTGCCAGCAGTGAAAGTTCGGGGGACCTGGGAGATACGCAGTATTTT. Encoded protein: CASSESSGDLGDTQYF.

The chain uses TRBV12-5 and TRBJ2-1; D remains ambiguous. The CDR3 sequence is 14 residues long. V lost 1 base and J lost 6, with 10 bases in between. The germline gives CDR1 LGHNT, CDR2 FRNRAP. Here the CDR3 reads CASGLGLTPNEQFF. The CDR3, as DNA: TGTGCTAGTGGTTTGGGCCTGACTCCCAATGAGCAGTTCTTC.

The V gene is TRBV5-4, the J gene TRBJ2-7; possibly TRBD1 for D (5 bases). V gave up 2 bases and J gave up 3 bases, with 12 bases separating them. Germline V gives CDR1 SGHNT, CDR2 YYREEE (reference sequence). This CDR3 is built from 14 residues. CDR3: CASSLGQQDYEQYF. The DNA for the CDR3 is TGTGCCAGCAGCTTAGGACAACAAGACTACGAGCAGTACTTC.

The chain has TRBV10-1 and TRBJ1-5; possibly TRBD1 for D (5 bases). Germline V gene sequence: CDR1 WNHNN, CDR2 SYGVQD (reference sequence). V lost 4 bases, J lost 1 base, and 8 bases lay in between. The CDR3 sequence is 14 residues long. The DNA of the CDR3 is TGCGCCAGCAGTGGGGGACTCAGCAATCAGCCCCAGCATTTT. Residues: CASSGGLSNQPQHF.

V usage is TRBV10-3 and J usage is TRBJ2-7; D is possibly TRBD2 (5 bases). CDR3 length: 13 amino acids. V dropped 6 bases and J dropped 4 bases, with 13 bases sitting between them. The V gene's germline CDR1 is ENHRY and CDR2 SYGVKD. For the CDR3, the DNA is TGTGCCATCAGCGAGACTACTGGATACGAGCAGTACTTC. It yields the protein CAISETTGYEQYF.

The chain uses TRBV10-2 and TRBJ1-2; D is ambiguous. CDR1 is WSHSY and CDR2 is SAAADI in the germline V gene. CDR3 length: 13 residues. Trimming stripped 3 bases from V and 9 bases from J, with 14 bases between. The CDR3: CASSEEFGRSYTF. In DNA, the CDR3 is TGCGCCAGCAGTGAAGAGTTCGGGAGGAGCTACACCTTC.

The chain is built from TRBV7-8 and TRBJ1-1; D ambiguous. The CDR3 covers 15 residues. CDR1 SGHVS and CDR2 FQNEAQ come from the germline V gene. Trimming removed 1 base from V and 0 bases from J, with 9 bases in between. The CDR3 here is CASSLVQTLNTEAFF. In nucleotides, the CDR3 is TGTGCCAGCAGCTTAGTACAGACGTTGAACACTGAAGCTTTCTTT.

V gene TRBV7-3 combines with J gene TRBJ1-2; D call uncertain. Germline values: CDR1 SGHTA, CDR2 FQGTGA. CDR3 size: 13 residues. V was cut by 2 bases and J by 7 bases, with 11 bases left in between. CDR3 in DNA: TGTGCCAGCAGCTTAGGTCCCGGAGGTGGCTACACCTTC. This gives the protein CASSLGPGGGYTF. Drawing the rest from reference TRBV7-3 and TRBJ1-2, the complete variable domain is GAGVSQTPSNKVTEKGKYVELRCDPISGHTALYWYRQSLGQGPEFLIYFQGTGAADDSGLPNDRFFAVRPEGSVSTLKIQRTERGDSAVYLCASSLGPGGGYTFGSGTRLTVV.

The chain couples TRBV12-2 to TRBJ1-2; the table calls TRBD1, which could not be checked here. TRBV12-2 represents a pseudogene. This CDR3 has 16 residues. Here the CDR3 DNA reads TGTGCAAGTCGCCCCAACGACCGGGACAGGGGGACTGGCTACACCTTC. Protein sequence: CASRPNDRDRGTGYTF.

The CDR3 sequence: CASSLMAGGPAGELFF. The CDR3 nucleotides read TGTGCCAGCAGCTTAATGGCGGGAGGGCCGGCCGGGGAGCTGTTTTTT. The chain links TRBV7-8 to TRBJ2-2, with TRBD2 matching 9 bases. Germline V gene lookup returns CDR1 SGHVS and CDR2 FQNEAQ. V was clipped by 2 bases and J by 6 bases; unmatched bases: 7. CDR3 size: 16 residues. Full variable domain (remainder filled in from reference TRBV7-8 and TRBJ2-2): GAGVSQSPRYKVAKRGQDVALRCDPISGHVSLFWYQQALGQGPEFLTYFQNEAQLDKSGLPSDRFFAERPEGSVSTLKIQRTQQEDSAVYLCASSLMAGGPAGELFFGEGSRLTVL.